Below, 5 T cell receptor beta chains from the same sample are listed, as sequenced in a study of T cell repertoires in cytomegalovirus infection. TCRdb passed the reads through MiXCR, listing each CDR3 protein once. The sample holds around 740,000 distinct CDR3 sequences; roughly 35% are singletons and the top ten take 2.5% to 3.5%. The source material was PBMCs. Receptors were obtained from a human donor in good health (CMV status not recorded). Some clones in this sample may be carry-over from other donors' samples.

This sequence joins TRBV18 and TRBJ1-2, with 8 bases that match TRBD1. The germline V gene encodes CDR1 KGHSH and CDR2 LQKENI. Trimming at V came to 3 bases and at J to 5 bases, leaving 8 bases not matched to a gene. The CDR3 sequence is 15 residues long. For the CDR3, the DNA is TGTGCCAGCTCACCGGCCAGGGGGCAGGGGTATGGCTACACCTTC. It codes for CASSPARGQGYGYTF.

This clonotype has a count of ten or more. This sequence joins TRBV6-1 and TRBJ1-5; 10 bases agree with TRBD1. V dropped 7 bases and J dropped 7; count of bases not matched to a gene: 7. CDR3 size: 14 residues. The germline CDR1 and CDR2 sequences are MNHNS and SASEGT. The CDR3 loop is CASIETGGGQPQHF. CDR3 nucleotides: TGTGCCAGCATAGAGACAGGGGGCGGACAGCCCCAGCATTTT.

This CDR3 reads CASRPAWGAVARNTEAFF. In nucleotides, the CDR3 is TGTGCCAGCAGGCCGGCTTGGGGGGCGGTTGCCAGGAACACTGAAGCTTTCTTT. This chain uses TRBV12-3 or TRBV12-4 with TRBJ1-1, with D maybe TRBD1 (6 bases). The CDR3 runs to 18 residues. V was clipped by 6 bases and J by 1 base, with 24 bases between them.

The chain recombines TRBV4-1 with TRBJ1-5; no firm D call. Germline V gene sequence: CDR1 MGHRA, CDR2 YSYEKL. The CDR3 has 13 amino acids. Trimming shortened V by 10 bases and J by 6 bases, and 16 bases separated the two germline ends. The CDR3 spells CAMRGGGGQPQHF. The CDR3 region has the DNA TGCGCCATGCGGGGAGGAGGAGGTCAGCCCCAGCATTTT.

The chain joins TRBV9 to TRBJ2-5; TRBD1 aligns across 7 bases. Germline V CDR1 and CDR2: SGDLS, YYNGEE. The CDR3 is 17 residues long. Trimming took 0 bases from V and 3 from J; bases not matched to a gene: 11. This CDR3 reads CASSVEGAGAFKETQYF. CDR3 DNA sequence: TGTGCCAGCAGCGTAGAGGGGGCAGGAGCATTTAAAGAGACCCAGTACTTC.